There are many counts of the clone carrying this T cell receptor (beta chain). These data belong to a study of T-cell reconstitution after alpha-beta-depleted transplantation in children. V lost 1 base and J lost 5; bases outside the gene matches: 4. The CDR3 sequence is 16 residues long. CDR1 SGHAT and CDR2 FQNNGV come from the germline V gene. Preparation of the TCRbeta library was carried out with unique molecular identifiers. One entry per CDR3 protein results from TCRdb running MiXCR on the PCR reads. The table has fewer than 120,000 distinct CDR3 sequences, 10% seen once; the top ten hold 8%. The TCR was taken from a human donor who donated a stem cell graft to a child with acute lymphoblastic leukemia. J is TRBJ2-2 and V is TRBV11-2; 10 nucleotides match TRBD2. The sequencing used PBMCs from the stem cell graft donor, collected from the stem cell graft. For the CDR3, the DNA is TGTGCCAGCAGCTTAGTGCCTAGCGGGAGTACCGGGGAGCTGTTTTTT. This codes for CASSLVPSGSTGELFF.